This TCR beta chain is from a study of identical twins. TCRdb re-called the 5' RACE reads with MiXCR, one entry per CDR3 protein. The sample lists about 700,000 distinct CDR3 sequences, 5.5% to 7.5% occurring once. This clonotype was detected many times. Antigen unknown. CDR1 SQVTM and CDR2 ANQGSEA come from the germline V gene. The V end was cut by 4 bases, the J end by 3 bases, with 13 bases between. The CDR3 extends over 13 amino acids. Study observations and caveats: Whereas memory repertoires showed no such difference, abundant cord blood beta clonotypes carried fewer insertions.

The V and J genes are TRBV29-1 and TRBJ2-7; D ambiguous. The TCR comes from a man between 18 and 35 years old in good health. The sequenced sample was naive T cells sorted from blood. CDR3 region: CSVVGRSFYEQYF. CDR3 coding DNA: TGCAGCGTTGTGGGCAGGTCCTTCTACGAGCAGTACTTC.